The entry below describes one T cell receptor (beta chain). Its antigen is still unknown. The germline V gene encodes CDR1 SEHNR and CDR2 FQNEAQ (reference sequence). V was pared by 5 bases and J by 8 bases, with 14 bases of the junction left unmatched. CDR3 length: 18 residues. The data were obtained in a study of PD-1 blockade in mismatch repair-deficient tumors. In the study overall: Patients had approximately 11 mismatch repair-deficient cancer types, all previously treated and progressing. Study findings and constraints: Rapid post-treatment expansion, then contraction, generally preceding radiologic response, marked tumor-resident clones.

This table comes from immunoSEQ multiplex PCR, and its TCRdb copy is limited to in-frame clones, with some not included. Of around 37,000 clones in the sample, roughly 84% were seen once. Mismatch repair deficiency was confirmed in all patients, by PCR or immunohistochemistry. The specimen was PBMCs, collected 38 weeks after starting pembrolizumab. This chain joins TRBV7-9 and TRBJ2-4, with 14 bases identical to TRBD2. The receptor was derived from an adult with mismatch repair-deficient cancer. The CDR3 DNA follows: TGTGCCAGCAGCGCCAGAGGCCGGACTAGCGGGAGGCAGGACATTCAGTACTTC. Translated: CASSARGRTSGRQDIQYF.